A single sample is the source of the 6 T cell receptor beta chains below, sequenced in a study of OX40 agonist ivuxolimab in advanced cancers. Generated by immunoSEQ multiplex PCR, the TCRdb table keeps only in-frame clones and is missing some. The repertoire holds 35,000 to 40,000 clones, with roughly 90% as singletons. Specimen: CD4+ or CD8+ T cells sorted from blood, collected in a trial of the OX40 agonist ivuxolimab. The receptors come from an adult with an advanced solid tumor such as melanoma, head and neck, liver or kidney cancer.

About this clone: Other DNA sequences in this specimen translate into the identical CDR3. The chain recombines TRBV5-6 with TRBJ2-1; D call uncertain. CDR3 length: 13 residues. V was clipped by 2 bases and J by 4 bases, with 7 bases between them. Germline assignment: CDR1 SGHDT and CDR2 YYEEEE. The CDR3 sequence: CASSLGLYNEQFF. The DNA for the CDR3 is TGTGCCAGCAGCTTAGGCCTATACAATGAGCAGTTCTTC.

This chain links TRBV28 with TRBJ2-1; D remains ambiguous. Between the trimmed V and J ends, which lost 4 bases and 4 bases, there was a span of 8 bases. CDR1 is MDHEN, CDR2 SYDVKM, per germline. The CDR3 has 13 amino acids. This CDR3 is CASSSSMYNEQFF. The CDR3 bases are TGTGCCAGCAGTTCCTCTATGTACAATGAGCAGTTCTTC.

The J gene is TRBJ2-4, the V gene TRBV2, with a tentative D call TRBD1 (6 bases). Germline V gives CDR1 SNHLY, CDR2 FYNNEI. The CDR3 sequence is 15 residues long. The V and J ends lost 6 bases and 0 bases respectively, with 12 bases between them. Here the CDR3 DNA reads TGTGCCAGCAGCGCACGGACAGCAGCCAAAAACATTCAGTACTTC. Its translation: CASSARTAAKNIQYF.

This sequence joins TRBV7-9 and TRBJ1-2; TRBD1 might be the D (6 bases). This CDR3 contains 16 residues. The germline V and J ends were trimmed by 3 bases and 8 bases, with 22 bases remaining between them. In germline, CDR1 is SEHNR, CDR2 FQNEAQ (reference sequence). CDR3 loop: CASSLPDTGAMGGYTF. The CDR3 DNA follows: TGTGCCAGCAGCTTGCCCGACACGGGGGCTATGGGGGGCTACACCTTC.

As for this clone: The sample has other DNA sequences that encode this CDR3 too. The V and J genes are TRBV29-1 and TRBJ2-1, with D unresolved. CDR1 is SQVTM and CDR2 is ANQGSEA in the germline V gene. Trimming cost V 3 bases and J 3 bases, with 6 bases left between them. This CDR3 spans 12 amino acids. The CDR3 DNA sequence: TGCAGCGTTGAGGGGAACTACAATGAGCAGTTCTTC. Protein: CSVEGNYNEQFF.

The chain carries TRBV7-2 and TRBJ2-5, with D hard to call. Germline loops: CDR1 SGHTA, CDR2 FQGNSA. V was clipped by 1 base and J by 4 bases, with 10 bases between them. This CDR3 contains 14 residues. This CDR3 is CASSLVGNLETQYF. CDR3 coding DNA: TGTGCCAGCAGCTTAGTAGGCAACCTAGAGACCCAGTACTTC.